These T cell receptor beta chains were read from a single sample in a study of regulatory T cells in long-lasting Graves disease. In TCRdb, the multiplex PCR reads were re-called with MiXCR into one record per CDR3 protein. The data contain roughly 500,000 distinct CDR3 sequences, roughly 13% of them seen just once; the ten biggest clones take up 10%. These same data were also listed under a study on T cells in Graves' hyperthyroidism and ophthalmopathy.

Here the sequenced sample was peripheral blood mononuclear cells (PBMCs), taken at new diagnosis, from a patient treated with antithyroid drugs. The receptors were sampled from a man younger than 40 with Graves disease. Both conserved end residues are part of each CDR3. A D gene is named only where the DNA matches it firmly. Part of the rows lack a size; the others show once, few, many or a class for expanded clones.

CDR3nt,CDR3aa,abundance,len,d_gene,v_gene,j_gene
TGTGCCAGCAGTTACTCGGGGACAGGGTCCTACGAGCAGTACTTC,CASSYSGTGSYEQYF,many,15,TRBD1,TRBV6-2/TRBV6-3,TRBJ2-7
TGCGCCAGCAGTGAGTCGGTTAAGGACTACTTCTATTTT,CASSESVKDYFYF,.,13,.,TRBV10-1,TRBJ2-3
TGTGCCAGTAGTAAGGACAGACCACCCTACGAGCAGTACTTC,CASSKDRPPYEQYF,.,14,.,TRBV19,TRBJ2-7
TGTGCCAGCAGTGTTCAGGCCACCCACCAAGAGACCCAGTACTTC,CASSVQATHQETQYF,many,15,.,TRBV6-1,TRBJ2-5
TGCGCCAGCAGTGCCCGGACAGTGATCTACGAGCAGTACTTC,CASSARTVIYEQYF,many,14,.,TRBV10-1,TRBJ2-7
TGCGCCAGCAGCTTGGAACTAGCGGGAGTAGGCGGAAACATTCAGTACTTC,CASSLELAGVGGNIQYF,many,17,TRBD2,TRBV5-1,TRBJ2-4
TGTGCCAGCAGTTTACTAGGGACAGGGAAGCGGGTACAAGAAAAACTGTTTTTT,CASSLLGTGKRVQEKLFF,.,18,TRBD1,TRBV27,TRBJ1-4
TGCAGTGCTAGAGATCTTCTAGCGGGAGCGTATACGCAGTATTTT,CSARDLLAGAYTQYF,.,15,TRBD2,TRBV20-1,TRBJ2-3
TGCAGTGCCGTCGCGCGGGGCGGCTCCTACAATGAGCAGTTCTTC,CSAVARGGSYNEQFF,many,15,.,TRBV20-1,TRBJ2-1
TGTGCCAGCTTCGGACAGGGGCTTTACAATGAGCAGTTCTTC,CASFGQGLYNEQFF,few,14,TRBD1,TRBV7-9,TRBJ2-1
TGTGCCAGCAGCTTAGCGCTAGGTCCCTCTAGAGCCACTTCCAACAATGAGCAGTTCTTC,CASSLALGPSRATSNNEQFF,many,20,.,TRBV7-8,TRBJ2-1
TGTGCCAGCAGCGGGACTAGCGGGAGTTCCTCCCGCGAGCAGTACTTC,CASSGTSGSSSREQYF,once,16,TRBD2,TRBV2,TRBJ2-7
TGTGCCACCAGTGATCCGAGGAGGACCCAGTACTTC,CATSDPRRTQYF,many,12,.,TRBV24-1,TRBJ2-5
TGTGCCAGCAGTCGGGGAGCGGGAGGGATCAGCATTCAGTACTTC,CASSRGAGGISIQYF,many,15,TRBD2,TRBV25-1,TRBJ2-4
TGTGCCAGCAGCCTCCTGGGACTTAATGAGCAGTTCTTC,CASSLLGLNEQFF,few,13,.,TRBV7-9,TRBJ2-1
TGCGCCAGCAGCTTGGGCACCCGGGACAGCTATGGCTACACCTTC,CASSLGTRDSYGYTF,.,15,TRBD1,TRBV5-1,TRBJ1-2
TGCAGCGTTGAACGCGGGGAGGGGGACGAGCAGTACTTC,CSVERGEGDEQYF,few,13,.,TRBV29-1,TRBJ2-7
TGCGCCAGCAGCCCCTTGCCGACGGCCAAAAACATTCAGTACTTC,CASSPLPTAKNIQYF,.,15,.,TRBV4-1,TRBJ2-4
TGCAGTGCTAGAGATCTAGCGGGCTACGAGCAGTACTTC,CSARDLAGYEQYF,many,13,TRBD2,TRBV20-1,TRBJ2-7
TGTGCCAGCAGCCAAGAGTCACTAGCGGGAGGTGAGCAGTACTTC,CASSQESLAGGEQYF,.,15,TRBD2,TRBV3-1,TRBJ2-7
TGTGCCACCAGTGATTCCTTGGGAGATACGCAGTATTTT,CATSDSLGDTQYF,many,13,.,TRBV24-1,TRBJ2-3
TGTGCCAGCTCAGTGAGTACCTATGAAGCTTTCTTT,CASSVSTYEAFF,.,12,.,TRBV6-1,TRBJ1-1
TGTGCCACCAGCAGAGACAGGGCTAGCTCCTACAATGAGCAGTTCTTC,CATSRDRASSYNEQFF,.,16,.,TRBV15,TRBJ2-1
TGTGCCAGCAGCTTATTGGGTGGCTACACCTTC,CASSLLGGYTF,many,11,.,TRBV11-2,TRBJ1-2
TGCAGTGCAGGGACAGGTTTCTACGAGCAGTACTTC,CSAGTGFYEQYF,many,12,TRBD1,TRBV20-1,TRBJ2-7
TGCAGCGGCAGGGTTGCAACTAATGAAAAACTGTTTTTT,CSGRVATNEKLFF,few,13,.,TRBV29-1,TRBJ1-4
TGTGCCAGCAGTTTACGGACCGGACAGATAAATTCACCCCTCCACTTT,CASSLRTGQINSPLHF,.,16,.,TRBV27,TRBJ1-6
TGTGCCAGCAGTTCCACGCCTCCTAACTATGGCTACACCTTC,CASSSTPPNYGYTF,many,14,.,TRBV27,TRBJ1-2
TGTGCCAGCAGTACTAGCATAGCGACAGACACAGATACGCAGTATTTT,CASSTSIATDTDTQYF,many,16,.,TRBV12-3/TRBV12-4,TRBJ2-3